This T cell receptor (beta chain) was identified in a study of radiotherapy plus CTLA-4 blockade in lung cancer. About the research overall: In roughly 19% of patients, objective responses were seen; approximately 31% had disease control.

Germline CDR1 SEHNR, CDR2 FQNEAQ (reference sequence). The CDR3 length is 15 residues. After removal of 5 bases from V and 6 bases from J, the junction contained 11 bases not matched to a gene. Study-wide results and limits: Radiotherapy plus ipilimumab was followed by expansion in blood of tumor-derived TCR clones.

Of note for this clone: Antigen: not known.

TCRdb's copy holds only in-frame clones and misses some; the assay was immunoSEQ multiplex PCR. The sample lists around 59,000 clones; 70% to 85% were seen once. The chain has TRBV7-9 and TRBJ2-7; 9 nucleotides agree with TRBD1. This TCR was recovered from a human donor with non-small cell lung cancer who had a partial response to radiotherapy plus ipilimumab. The sample here was peripheral blood, taken from a patient treated with radiotherapy plus ipilimumab. CDR3 residues: CASSDPGQGKVEQYF. Written as DNA, the CDR3 is TGTGCCAGCAGCGATCCGGGACAGGGAAAGGTCGAGCAGTACTTC.